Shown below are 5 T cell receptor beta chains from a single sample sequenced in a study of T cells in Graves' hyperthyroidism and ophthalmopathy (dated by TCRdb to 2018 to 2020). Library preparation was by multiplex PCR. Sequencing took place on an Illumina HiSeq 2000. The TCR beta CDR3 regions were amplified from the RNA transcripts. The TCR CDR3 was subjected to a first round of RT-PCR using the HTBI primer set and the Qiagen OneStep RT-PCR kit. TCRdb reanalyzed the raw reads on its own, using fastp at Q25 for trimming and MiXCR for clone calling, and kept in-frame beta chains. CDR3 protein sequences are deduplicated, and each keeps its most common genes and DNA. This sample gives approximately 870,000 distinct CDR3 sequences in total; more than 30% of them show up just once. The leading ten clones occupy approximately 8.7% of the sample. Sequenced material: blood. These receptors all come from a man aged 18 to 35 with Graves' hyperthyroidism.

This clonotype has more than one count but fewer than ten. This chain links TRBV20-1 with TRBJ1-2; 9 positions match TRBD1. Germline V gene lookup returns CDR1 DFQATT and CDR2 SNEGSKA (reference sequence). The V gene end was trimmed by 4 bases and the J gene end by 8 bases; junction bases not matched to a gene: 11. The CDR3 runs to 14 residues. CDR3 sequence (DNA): TGCAGTGCTATTAATACGGACAGGGGAGAGGGCTACACCTTC. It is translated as CSAINTDRGEGYTF.

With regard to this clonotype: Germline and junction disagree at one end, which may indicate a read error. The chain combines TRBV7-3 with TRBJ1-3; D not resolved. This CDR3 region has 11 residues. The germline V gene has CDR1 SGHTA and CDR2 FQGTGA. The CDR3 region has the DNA TGCGCCAGCAGCCAGTGGGACACCATATATTTT. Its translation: CASSQWDTIYF.

The CDR3 DNA reads TGCAGTGCTCCGGGACAGGGATATCTGGCCGAGCATTTT. Protein sequence: CSAPGQGYLAEHF. The genes are TRBV20-1 and TRBJ1-5, with TRBD1 matching 9 bases. Germline CDR1 DFQATT, CDR2 SNEGSKA (reference sequence). The trim removed 5 bases at V and 14 bases at J, leaving 13 bases unmatched. The CDR3 is made up of 13 amino acids.

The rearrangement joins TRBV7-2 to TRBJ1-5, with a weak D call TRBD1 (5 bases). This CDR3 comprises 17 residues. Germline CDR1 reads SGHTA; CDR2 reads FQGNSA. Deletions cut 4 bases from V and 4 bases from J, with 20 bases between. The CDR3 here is CASSSPGGGEGNQPQHF. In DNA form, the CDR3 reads TGTGCCAGCAGCTCGCCCGGGGGGGGAGAGGGGAATCAGCCCCAGCATTTT.

For the CDR3, the DNA is TGTGCCAGCAGTTACGGTCACATGGGAGAATATAGCAATCAGCCCCAGCATTTT. It translates to CASSYGHMGEYSNQPQHF. The V gene is TRBV7-8, the J gene TRBJ1-5; D uncertain. The CDR3 consists of 18 residues. V lost 6 bases, J lost 0 bases, and 21 bases lay in between. Germline CDR1 is SGHVS and CDR2 is FQNEAQ.